The clone carrying this T cell receptor (beta chain) was picked up a small number of times. This entry comes from a study of T cells after yellow fever vaccination. In making TCR cDNA, 5'RACE template switching added a universal primer site and UMIs to it. MiXCR was run by TCRdb on the 5' RACE reads, yielding one entry per CDR3 protein. The data show 350,000 to 450,000 distinct CDR3 sequences, roughly 6.1% seen once. The CDR3 has 15 residues. Unmatched junction bases numbered 6, after V lost 3 bases and J lost 4 bases. Germline V gives CDR1 WNHNN, CDR2 SYGVQD (reference sequence). V and J are TRBV10-1 and TRBJ2-1; 7 bases map to TRBD2. The specimen was PBMCs, collected 5 days after the yellow fever booster vaccination. This clonotype was obtained from a young man who received the YFV17D yellow fever vaccine. CDR3 nucleotide sequence: TGCGCCAGCAGTGAATCGGGTAGCGGGTACAATGAGCAGTTCTTC. Translated: CASSESGSGYNEQFF.